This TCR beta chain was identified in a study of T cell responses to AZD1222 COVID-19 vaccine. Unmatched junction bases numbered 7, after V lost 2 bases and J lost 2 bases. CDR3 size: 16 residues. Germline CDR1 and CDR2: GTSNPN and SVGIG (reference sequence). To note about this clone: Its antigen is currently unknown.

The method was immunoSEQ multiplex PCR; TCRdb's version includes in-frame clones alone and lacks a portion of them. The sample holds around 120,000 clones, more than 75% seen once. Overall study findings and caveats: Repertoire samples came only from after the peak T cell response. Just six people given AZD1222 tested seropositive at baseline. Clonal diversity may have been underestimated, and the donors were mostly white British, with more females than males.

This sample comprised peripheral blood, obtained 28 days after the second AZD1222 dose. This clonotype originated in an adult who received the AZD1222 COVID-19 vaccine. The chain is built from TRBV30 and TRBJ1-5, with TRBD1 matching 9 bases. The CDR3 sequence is CAWSKKQGAGNQPQHF. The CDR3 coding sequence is TGTGCCTGGAGTAAGAAACAGGGGGCCGGCAATCAGCCCCAGCATTTT. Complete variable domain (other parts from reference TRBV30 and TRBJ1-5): SQTIHQWPATLVQPVGSPLSLECTVEGTSNPNLYWYRQAAGRGLQLLFYSVGIGQISSEVPQNLSASRPQDRQFILSSKKLLLSDSGFYLCAWSKKQGAGNQPQHFGDGTRLSIL.